This T cell receptor beta chain derives from a study of regulatory and conventional T cells in breast cancer (dated by TCRdb to 2014 to 2015). This clonotype was found a few times. Its cognate antigen has yet to be identified. Base qualities were left out, and no much larger clone turns up one base away. Library construction relied on PCR. The sample was run on an Illumina MiSeq. TCRdb cleaned the public reads at Q25 with fastp, built clones with MiXCR and kept in-frame beta chains. Here each entry gathers all rows of one CDR3 protein and keeps the most common genes and DNA. This sample comprises 10,000 or so distinct CDR3 sequences, about 32% of them detected only once. The ten biggest clones cover roughly 6% of the sample. From cysteine to phenylalanine, the CDR3 is 13 amino acids long. Left in the record is the CDR3 DNA by itself, 39 bases read in frame from the first base. At the junction V is shortened by 5 bases and J by 6 bases; bases outside the gene matches: 2. The germline V gene (reference sequence) supplies CDR1 DFQATT and CDR2 SNEGSKA.

The chain joins TRBV20-1 to TRBJ1-6; TRBD1 lines up with 9 middle nucleotides. The sample was conventional T cells from blood. The receptor was isolated from a male donor in good health. The CDR3 here reads CSAGTGFNSPLHF. The nucleotide sequence reads TGCAGTGCTGGGACAGGGTTTAATTCACCCCTCCACTTT.